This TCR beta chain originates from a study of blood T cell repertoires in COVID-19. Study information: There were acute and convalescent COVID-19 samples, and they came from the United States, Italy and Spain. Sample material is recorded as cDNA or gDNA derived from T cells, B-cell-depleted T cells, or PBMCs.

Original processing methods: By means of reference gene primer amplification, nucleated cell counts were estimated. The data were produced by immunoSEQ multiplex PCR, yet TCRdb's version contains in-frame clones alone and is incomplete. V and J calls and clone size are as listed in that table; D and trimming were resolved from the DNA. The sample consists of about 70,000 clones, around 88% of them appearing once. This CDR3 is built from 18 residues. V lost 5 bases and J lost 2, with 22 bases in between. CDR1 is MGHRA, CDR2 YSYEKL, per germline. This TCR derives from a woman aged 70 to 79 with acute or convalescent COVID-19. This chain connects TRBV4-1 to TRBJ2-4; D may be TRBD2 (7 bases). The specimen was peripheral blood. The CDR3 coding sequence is TGCGCCAGCAGCTCAAGGGGGGGTGAACTGGGGACCAAAAACATTCAGTACTTC. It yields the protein CASSSRGGELGTKNIQYF.